This T cell receptor (beta chain) was recorded in a study of T cells in Graves' hyperthyroidism and ophthalmopathy. General study points: It was a median roughly 6.5 months before onset that the model predicted ophthalmopathy.

RNA transcripts yielded amplified TCR beta CDR3 regions. First-round RT-PCR with HTBI primers amplified the TCR CDR3 region. Via MiXCR, TCRdb re-called the multiplex PCR reads, giving one row per CDR3 protein. Of over 500,000 distinct CDR3 sequences detected, around 15% appear once; the ten largest clones hold over 25%. Each diagnosis drew on symptoms, thyroxine, TRAb, thyroid ultrasound and orbital computed tomography findings. This clonotype occurred a few times. What it binds is unknown. Sequenced: blood. This receptor was identified in a woman aged 25 to 39 with Graves' ophthalmopathy.

In nucleotides, the CDR3 is TGCGCCAGCAGCCAAGTGGAGGCCCCGAATTCACCCCTCCACTTT. Translating gives CASSQVEAPNSPLHF. The J gene is TRBJ1-6, the V gene TRBV4-3; D unclear. This CDR3 spans 15 amino acids. Germline V CDR1 and CDR2: LGHNA, YSLEER. Trimming removed 1 base from V and 7 bases from J, with 11 bases in between.